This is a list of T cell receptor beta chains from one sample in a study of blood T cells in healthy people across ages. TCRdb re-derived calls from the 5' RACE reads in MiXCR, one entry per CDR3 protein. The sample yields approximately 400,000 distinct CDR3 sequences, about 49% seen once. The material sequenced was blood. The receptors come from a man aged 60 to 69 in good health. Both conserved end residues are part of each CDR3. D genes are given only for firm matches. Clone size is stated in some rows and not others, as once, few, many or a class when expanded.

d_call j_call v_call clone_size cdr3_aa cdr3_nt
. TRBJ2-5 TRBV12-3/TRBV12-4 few CASSLELVLETQYF TGTGCCAGCAGCCTCGAACTAGTACTAGAGACCCAGTACTTC
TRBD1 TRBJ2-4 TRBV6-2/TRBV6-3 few CASSGRTGRNIQYF TGTGCCAGCAGCGGGCGGACAGGGAGAAACATTCAGTACTTC
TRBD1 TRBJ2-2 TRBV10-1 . CASGTAHTGELFF TGCGCCAGCGGGACAGCACACACCGGGGAGCTGTTTTTT
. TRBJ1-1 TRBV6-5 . CASSSPGAYTEAFF TGTGCCAGCAGTTCCCCGGGGGCTTATACTGAAGCTTTCTTT
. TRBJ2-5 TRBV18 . CASSPVARETQYF TGTGCCAGCTCACCAGTAGCCAGAGAGACCCAGTACTTC
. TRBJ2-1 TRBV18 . CATHLSGVNEQFF TGTGCCACCCATCTATCTGGGGTAAATGAGCAGTTCTTC
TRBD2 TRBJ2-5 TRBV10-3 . CAISAHGLTSGGARETQYF TGTGCCATCAGTGCCCACGGTTTGACTAGCGGGGGGGCGAGAGAGACCCAGTACTTC
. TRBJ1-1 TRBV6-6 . CASSLSSLGGREAFF TGTGCCAGCAGTTTAAGCTCTTTGGGAGGGCGGGAAGCTTTCTTT
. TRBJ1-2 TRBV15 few CATSRDGYGYTF TGTGCCACCAGCAGAGATGGGTATGGCTACACCTTC
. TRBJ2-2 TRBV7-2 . CASSLYGGLVRELFF TGTGCCAGCAGCTTATACGGGGGGCTGGTTAGGGAGCTGTTTTTT
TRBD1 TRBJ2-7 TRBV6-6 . CASGHLGGQGEYEQYF TGTGCCAGCGGTCACCTTGGTGGGCAGGGGGAGTACGAGCAGTACTTC
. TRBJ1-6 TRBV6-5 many CASSLGPNNSPLHF TGTGCCAGCAGTTTGGGACCGAATAATTCACCCCTCCACTTT
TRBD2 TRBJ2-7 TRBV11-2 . CASTRRAGYNEQYF TGTGCCAGCACCCGACGAGCGGGGTACAATGAGCAGTACTTC
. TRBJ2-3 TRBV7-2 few CASSLTPAGTDTQYF TGTGCCAGCAGCTTGACACCCGCCGGGACAGATACGCAGTATTTT
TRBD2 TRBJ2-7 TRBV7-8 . CASSYQRLAAWDEQYF TGTGCCAGCAGCTATCAACGACTAGCTGCTTGGGACGAGCAGTACTTC
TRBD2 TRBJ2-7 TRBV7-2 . CASSLASGRASYEQYF TGTGCCAGCAGCTTGGCCAGCGGGAGGGCCTCCTACGAGCAGTACTTC
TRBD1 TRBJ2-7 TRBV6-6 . CASSYGTGAGAYEQYF TGTGCCAGCAGTTACGGGACAGGGGCCGGGGCCTACGAGCAGTACTTC
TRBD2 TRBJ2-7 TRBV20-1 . CSARDLAGGIDEQYF TGCAGTGCTAGAGACCTAGCGGGGGGGATCGACGAGCAGTACTTC
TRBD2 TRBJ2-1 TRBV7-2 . CASSFRLAGPSYNEQFF TGTGCCAGCAGCTTCCGACTAGCGGGACCCTCCTACAATGAGCAGTTCTTC
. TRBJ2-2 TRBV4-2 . CASSQVSGELFF TGTGCCAGCAGCCAAGTAAGCGGGGAGCTGTTTTTT
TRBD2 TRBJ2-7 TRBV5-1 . CASSLSGLAGGQRPFEQYF TGCGCCAGCAGCTTGTCGGGACTAGCGGGGGGGCAAAGGCCTTTTGAGCAGTACTTC
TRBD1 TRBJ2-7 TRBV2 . CASSEADRGFDEQYF TGTGCCAGCAGTGAAGCTGACAGGGGGTTCGACGAGCAGTACTTC
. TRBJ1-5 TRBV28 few CASSRNNQPQHF TGTGCCAGCAGCCGCAACAATCAGCCCCAGCATTTT
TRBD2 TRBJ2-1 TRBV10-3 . CAISAEAGGQNEQFF TGTGCCATCAGTGCCGAAGCGGGGGGTCAGAATGAGCAGTTCTTC
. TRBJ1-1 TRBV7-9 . CASSLVLGHTEAFF TGTGCCAGCAGCTTAGTCTTGGGGCACACTGAAGCTTTCTTT
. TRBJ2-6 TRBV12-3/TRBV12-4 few CASTYTLRVANVLTF TGTGCCAGCACCTATACCTTACGTGTGGCCAACGTCCTGACTTTC